This TCR beta chain was sequenced for a study of cytomegalovirus exposure and HLA in healthy donors. 60 Vbeta and 13 Jbeta primers were used in PCR. Repertoires were generated with immunoSEQ multiplex PCR, while TCRdb's copy carries only in-frame clones and drops some. Among over 150,000 clones listed, over 70% were seen once. The CDR3 sequence is 17 residues long. Germline assignment: CDR1 SGHNT and CDR2 YENEEA. J was trimmed by 3 bases and V by 1 base; bases with no gene match: 12. Sequenced input: PBMCs. The clonotype comes from a woman aged 50 to 60 in good health and CMV-seropositive. The rearrangement joins TRBV11-3 to TRBJ2-7, with 7 bases fitting TRBD2. CDR3 residues: CASSLAPPWGGVYEQYF. The CDR3 DNA reads as TGTGCCAGCAGCTTAGCACCTCCTTGGGGGGGGGTCTACGAGCAGTACTTC.